This T cell receptor (beta chain) was recorded in a study of early T cells in non-severe SARS-CoV-2 infection. The CDR3 spans 14 residues. Trimming shortened V by 8 bases and J by 0 bases, and 10 bases separated the two germline ends. CDR1 and CDR2 (germline): MDHEN, SYDVKM. TCRdb reanalysed the 5' RACE reads using MiXCR and keeps one entry per CDR3 protein. The sample yields about 110,000 distinct CDR3 sequences, roughly an eighth seen once. The chain combines TRBV28 with TRBJ1-4; D uncertain. This receptor was identified in an adult who was a healthcare worker with PCR-confirmed SARS-CoV-2 infection or an uninfected control (not recorded which). Sequenced sample: whole blood. The CDR3 sequence: CASSPVATNEKLFF. As DNA, the CDR3 is TGTGCCAGCTCCCCGGTGGCAACTAATGAAAAACTGTTTTTT.